Reported below is one T cell receptor (beta chain). This sample was included in a study of blood T cells in healthy people across ages. Per sample, no less than 5 micrograms of total RNA were extracted. Primed by a sample-barcoded 5' primer and a J-beta primer mix, a second PCR proceeded for 7 to 11 cycles. MiXCR, run by TCRdb on the 5' RACE reads, gives a single entry per CDR3 protein. This table holds around 870,000 distinct CDR3 sequences, around 28% found once. CDR3 length: 13 amino acids. The V gene lost 2 bases and the J gene lost 1 base, with 5 bases spanning the gap. Germline lookup yields CDR1 LGHDT and CDR2 YNNKEL (reference sequence).

Sequenced sample: blood. The clonotype originates from a woman of 80 years or more in good health. The V call is TRBV3-1, the J call TRBJ1-1, with D unclear. The CDR3 loop reads CASSQLRNTEAFF. For the CDR3, the DNA is TGTGCCAGCAGCCAACTACGGAACACTGAAGCTTTCTTT.